This entry lists 2 T cell receptor beta chains sequenced from one sample in a study of identifying expanded T cells in peripheral blood. Produced via immunoSEQ multiplex PCR; TCRdb's table is partial and in-frame only. The repertoire has about 52,000 clones, around 82% of them found once; the top ten carry about 14%. Material for sequencing was blood. The receptors come from a person aged 18-69 years in good health.

The sample holds one count of this clone. V gene TRBV7-2 combines with J gene TRBJ1-2; D remains unclear. From germline, CDR1 is SGHTA and CDR2 FQGNSA. V was clipped by 5 bases and J by 0 bases, with 10 bases between them. This CDR3 has 14 amino acids. CDR3 in DNA: TGTGCCAGCAGCCTACAGCCGGCTAACTATGGCTACACCTTC. Its protein is CASSLQPANYGYTF.

The chain links TRBV7-2 to TRBJ2-7; D is ambiguous. This CDR3 comprises 13 residues. Germline V gene data show CDR1 as SGHTA and CDR2 as FQGNSA. V was trimmed by 4 bases and J by 0 bases, leaving 7 bases between them. The CDR3 nucleotides read TGTGCCAGCAGCTCCCTGAGCTCCTACGAGCAGTACTTC. Translating gives CASSSLSSYEQYF.